This passage covers 4 T cell receptor beta chains from one sample sequenced in a study of blood T cell repertoires in COVID-19. Assay used: immunoSEQ multiplex PCR; TCRdb lists only in-frame clones, some missing. The profile shows around 300,000 clones, 80% to 90% of them singletons. Sequencing was performed on peripheral blood. Receptor source: a woman in her seventies with acute or convalescent COVID-19.

This clone showed up just a few times. The chain joins TRBV5-6 to TRBJ1-2; TRBD1 matches 9 bases. V dropped 1 base and J dropped 4; count of bases not matched to a gene: 5. This CDR3 comprises 15 residues. Germline assignment: CDR1 SGHDT and CDR2 YYEEEE. Written as DNA, the CDR3 is TGTGCCAGCAGCTTGTTTGGGGACAGGGCCTATGGCTACACCTTC. Translated: CASSLFGDRAYGYTF. The full variable domain, in which reference TRBV5-6 and TRBJ1-2 provide the parts outside the CDR3, is DAGVTQSPTHLIKTRGQQVTLRCSPKSGHDTVSWYQQALGQGPQFIFQYYEEEERQRGNFPDRFSGHQFPNYSSELNVNALLLGDSALYLCASSLFGDRAYGYTFGSGTRLTVV.

J is TRBJ2-1 and V is TRBV18, with TRBD2 matching 7 bases. Germline assignment: CDR1 KGHSH and CDR2 LQKENI. The CDR3 has 13 amino acids. With 3 bases clipped from V and 9 bases from J, the junction kept 5 bases outside the gene matches. CDR3 sequence reads: CASSPRTRGEQFF. The DNA for the CDR3 is TGTGCCAGCTCACCCCGGACTAGGGGTGAGCAGTTCTTC.

The chain combines TRBV19 with TRBJ1-1, with D uncertain. The length of the CDR3 is 13 residues. The ends were cut back, 8 bases at V and 1 base at J, with 11 bases in the middle. CDR1 LNHDA and CDR2 SQIVND come from the germline V gene (reference sequence). CDR3 sequence: CASGRHQNTEAFF. The CDR3 DNA sequence: TGTGCCAGTGGGAGACATCAGAACACTGAAGCTTTCTTT.

The J gene is TRBJ2-1, the V gene TRBV5-4; TRBD2 aligns across 10 bases. Germline V gene lookup returns CDR1 SGHNT and CDR2 YYREEE (reference sequence). The CDR3 contains 16 residues. V was clipped by 4 bases and J by 9 bases; unmatched bases: 13. CDR3 protein: CASSDPGAGGRGEQFF. CDR3 in DNA: TGTGCCAGCAGCGACCCAGGAGCGGGGGGGCGGGGTGAGCAGTTCTTC.